Presented here are 23 T cell receptor beta chains from one specimen sequenced in a study of human T cells and chemical hapten exposure. This sample's time point: pre-sensitization, week 0. Treatment described: therapeutic diphenylcyclopropenone sensitization with weekly scalp DPC. Each CDR3 protein is one row after TCRdb ran MiXCR on the RACE reads. Of 80,000 to 100,000 distinct CDR3 sequences listed, around 10% are singletons. The specimen was whole blood, collected in connection with sensitization to the hapten diphenylcyclopropenone (DPC). The receptors here all came from a woman in her forties with alopecia areata. Some clones in this sample may be carry-over from other donors' samples.

A few counts support this clonotype. The V gene is TRBV4-2, the J gene TRBJ1-2, with D maybe TRBD1 (6 bases). The V gene lost 1 base and the J gene lost 3 bases, with 12 bases spanning the gap. CDR3 size: 15 residues. The germline V gene has CDR1 LGHNA and CDR2 YNFKEQ. This CDR3 reads CASSQGGAHDYGYTF. The CDR3 coding sequence is TGTGCCAGCAGCCAAGGGGGGGCGCATGACTATGGCTACACCTTC.

The V call is TRBV12-3 or TRBV12-4, the J call TRBJ2-1; 8 nucleotides line up with TRBD2. The length of the CDR3 is 15 residues. J was trimmed by 4 bases and V by 5 bases; bases with no gene match: 7. DNA for the CDR3: TGTGCCAGCAGTCCAAGCGGGGGAGAGTACAATGAGCAGTTCTTC. Protein product: CASSPSGGEYNEQFF.

J is TRBJ2-3 and V is TRBV5-1; 7 nucleotides agree with TRBD2. Germline lookup yields CDR1 SGHRS and CDR2 YFSETQ. The J segment lost 4 bases and the V segment lost 4 bases, leaving 9 bases of the junction unmatched. This CDR3 region has 15 residues. The DNA for the CDR3 is TGCGCCAGCAGCGGACGAGGGGAGGGCCCAGATACGCAGTATTTT. Its translation: CASSGRGEGPDTQYF. Full variable domain (missing parts from reference TRBV5-1 and TRBJ2-3): KAGVTQTPRYLIKTRGQQVTLSCSPISGHRSVSWYQQTPGQGLQFLFEYFSETQRNKGNFPGRFSGRQFSNSRSEMNVSTLELGDSALYLCASSGRGEGPDTQYFGPGTRLTVL.

Notes on this clonotype: A read error is possible here, since a much larger clone lies one base away. The V call is TRBV6-1, the J call TRBJ2-7; D may be TRBD1 (5 bases). This CDR3 region has 13 residues. CDR1 is MNHNS, CDR2 SASEGT, per germline. Deletions cut 6 bases from V and 1 base from J, with 10 bases between. CDR3 in amino acids: CASRPTVSYEQYF. The CDR3 DNA reads TGTGCCAGCAGGCCGACAGTATCCTACGAGCAGTACTTC.

This clonotype showed up just a few times. The chain couples TRBV5-1 to TRBJ2-7; perhaps TRBD2 as D (6 bases). The CDR3 is made up of 15 amino acids. CDR1 SGHRS and CDR2 YFSETQ come from the germline V gene. V lost 4 bases to trimming and J lost 1 base, with 15 bases between them. The CDR3 DNA sequence: TGCGCCAGCAGCCCGAATGAGGAGGGATCCTACGAGCAGTACTTC. Translation gives CASSPNEEGSYEQYF.

This clonotype was observed a few times. This chain uses TRBV6-2 or TRBV6-3 with TRBJ1-5; weak D call: TRBD1 (5 bases). Germline CDR1 reads MNHEY; CDR2 reads SVGEGT. The CDR3 has 13 residues. V lost 6 bases, J lost 7 bases, and 13 bases lay in between. The CDR3 sequence is CASRISGYQPQHF. CDR3 DNA: TGTGCCAGCAGAATATCAGGGTACCAGCCCCAGCATTTT.

This clonotype was counted at least ten times. The chain uses TRBV12-3 or TRBV12-4 and TRBJ2-5, with D possibly TRBD2 on 6 matching bases. The V end lost 4 bases, the J end lost 5 bases, and 14 bases lay between the germline ends. CDR3 length equals 14 residues. CDR3 DNA sequence: TGTGCCAGCAGTTCCGGACTAACCGGGGAGACCCAGTACTTC. Translating it yields CASSSGLTGETQYF.

This chain joins TRBV7-9 and TRBJ2-7; 7 nucleotides align to TRBD1. The germline V gene encodes CDR1 SEHNR and CDR2 FQNEAQ (reference sequence). This CDR3 spans 17 amino acids. The junction had 16 bases not matched to a gene; V was cut back by 5 bases and J by 3 bases. The CDR3 DNA follows: TGTGCCAGCAGCCGGACAGGAGAATTCCCTAGGGGCTACGAGCAGTACTTC. This sequence encodes CASSRTGEFPRGYEQYF.

In this sample, this clonotype turned up many times. The V call is TRBV25-1, the J call TRBJ1-2, with unresolved D. This CDR3 region has 11 residues. V was trimmed by 6 bases and J by 1 base, leaving 3 bases between them. CDR1 is MGHDK and CDR2 is SYGVNS in the germline V gene. The DNA of the CDR3 is TGTGCCAGCAGCCGTAACTATGGCTACACCTTC. Its translation: CASSRNYGYTF.

The J gene is TRBJ1-4, the V gene TRBV15; D not certain. The germline V gene has CDR1 LNHNV and CDR2 YYDKDF (reference sequence). Deletions cut 1 base from V and 0 bases from J, with 12 bases between. CDR3 length: 17 residues. The CDR3 coding sequence is TGTGCCACCAGCAGAGGGTCCTTTTTCGCAACTAATGAAAAACTGTTTTTT. Translated, it gives CATSRGSFFATNEKLFF.

The chain links TRBV4-3 to TRBJ2-3; TRBD1 or TRBD2 may be the D gene (5 bases each). This CDR3 has 16 residues. Trimming pared 0 bases from V and 0 bases from J, leaving 10 bases between. Germline assignment: CDR1 LGHNA and CDR2 YSLEER. The CDR3 nucleotides are TGCGCCAGCAGCCAAGATCGTGGGGGAAGCACAGATACGCAGTATTTT. Residues: CASSQDRGGSTDTQYF.

This clonotype was counted only a few times. The V and J genes are TRBV7-9 and TRBJ1-2; D not certain. The CDR3 covers 13 residues. The V gene's germline CDR1 is SEHNR and CDR2 FQNEAQ (reference sequence). Trimming shortened V by 1 base and J by 5 bases, and 8 bases separated the two germline ends. The CDR3 region is CASSLEAAYGYTF. In DNA, the CDR3 is TGTGCCAGCAGCTTAGAGGCGGCTTATGGCTACACCTTC.

This clonotype appeared many times. This sequence joins TRBV25-1 and TRBJ1-2; D remains ambiguous. The CDR3 has 13 residues. V was clipped by 1 base and J by 4 bases, with 7 bases between them. Germline values: CDR1 MGHDK, CDR2 SYGVNS. CDR3 loop: CASSEFVAYGYTF. In DNA form, the CDR3 reads TGTGCCAGCAGTGAATTTGTTGCCTATGGCTACACCTTC.

This clonotype was observed a few times. The chain recombines TRBV6-6 with TRBJ2-6; no reliable D call. Per germline, CDR1 MNHNY and CDR2 SVGAGI (reference sequence). Trimming took 5 bases from V and 4 from J, leaving 9 bases between them. The CDR3 covers 14 residues. CDR3 sequence: CASSRALGANVLTF. CDR3 nucleotide sequence: TGTGCCAGCAGTAGGGCCCTCGGGGCCAACGTCCTGACTTTC.

This clonotype turned up a few times. V is TRBV28 and J is TRBJ2-3, with D tentatively TRBD2 (6 bases). Trimming cost V 3 bases and J 4 bases, with 11 bases left between them. The CDR3 is 14 residues long. The germline V gene has CDR1 MDHEN and CDR2 SYDVKM. This CDR3 reads CASSFGGLADTQYF. The CDR3 region has the DNA TGTGCCAGCAGTTTTGGGGGGTTAGCAGATACGCAGTATTTT. The complete variable domain, with remaining parts taken from reference TRBV28 and TRBJ2-3, reads DVKVTQSSRYLVKRTGEKVFLECVQDMDHENMFWYRQDPGLGLRLIYFSYDVKMKEKGDIPEGYSVSREKKERFSLILESASTNQTSMYLCASSFGGLADTQYFGPGTRLTVL.

This clonotype was seen ten or more times. Written as DNA, the CDR3 is TGTGCCAGCAGCCCCGGCCCCGGAGAGGGGAATGAGCAGTTCTTC. As protein: CASSPGPGEGNEQFF. The V call is TRBV7-2, the J call TRBJ2-1; the D gene could be TRBD1 or TRBD2 (5 bases each). V was clipped by 5 bases and J by 7 bases, with 18 bases between them. The CDR3 spans 15 residues. The germline V gene encodes CDR1 SGHTA and CDR2 FQGNSA.

In its sample, this clonotype was seen many times. The chain has TRBV29-1 and TRBJ2-1; D unresolved. V lost 7 bases and J 9 bases, leaving 13 bases between the germline ends. The CDR3 has 11 residues. Germline V gene sequence: CDR1 SQVTM, CDR2 ANQGSEA. The CDR3 DNA sequence: TGCAGCGCCGAGACTGGATTTGAGCAGTTCTTC. It codes for CSAETGFEQFF.

This clonotype was seen ten or more times. The V gene is TRBV19, the J gene TRBJ1-2; 12 positions match TRBD1. Trimming took 5 bases from V and 5 from J; bases not matched to a gene: 6. From germline, CDR1 is LNHDA and CDR2 SQIVND (reference sequence). This CDR3 has 15 amino acids. This CDR3 reads CASSPGTGGWYGYTF. CDR3 sequence (DNA): TGTGCCAGTAGTCCCGGGACAGGGGGCTGGTATGGCTACACCTTC.

This clonotype was counted many times. The V gene is TRBV14, the J gene TRBJ1-1; D may be TRBD1 (5 bases). There are 16 residues in the CDR3. Germline CDR1 is SGHDN and CDR2 is FVKESK. V dropped 1 base and J dropped 0 bases, with 12 bases sitting between them. The CDR3 reads CASSQAEGRMNTEAFF. Here the CDR3 DNA reads TGTGCCAGCAGCCAAGCCGAGGGACGGATGAACACTGAAGCTTTCTTT.

This clonotype has a count of ten or more. This chain joins TRBV7-9 and TRBJ2-1; 11 nucleotides line up with TRBD2. CDR1 and CDR2 (germline): SEHNR, FQNEAQ (reference sequence). The CDR3 consists of 17 residues. The junction had 11 bases not matched to a gene; V was cut back by 7 bases and J by 3 bases. The CDR3 sequence: CASTPRGLAGGYNEQFF. The CDR3 DNA is TGTGCCAGCACCCCCAGGGGGCTAGCGGGGGGCTACAATGAGCAGTTCTTC.

This clonotype was seen many times. This chain connects TRBV7-9 to TRBJ1-1; the D gene is possibly TRBD1 (5 bases). The CDR3 sequence is 14 residues long. The germline V gene encodes CDR1 SEHNR and CDR2 FQNEAQ (reference sequence). The V gene lost 5 bases and the J gene lost 1 base, with 11 bases spanning the gap. In DNA, the CDR3 is TGTGCCAGCAGCCTGGACACTAAGAACACTGAAGCTTTCTTT. Protein: CASSLDTKNTEAFF.

V gene TRBV18 combines with J gene TRBJ2-5; D perhaps matches TRBD1 (6 bases). The CDR3 extends over 15 amino acids. The V gene lost 3 bases and the J gene lost 3 bases, with 14 bases spanning the gap. Per germline, CDR1 KGHSH and CDR2 LQKENI. The CDR3 region is CASSPTNRVKETQYF. CDR3 coding DNA: TGTGCCAGCTCACCCACTAACAGGGTGAAAGAGACCCAGTACTTC.

This chain links TRBV28 with TRBJ1-1; 9 bases line up with TRBD1. The germline CDR1 and CDR2 sequences are MDHEN and SYDVKM. J was trimmed by 11 bases and V by 6 bases; bases with no gene match: 22. CDR3 length: 17 amino acids. This chain's CDR3 is CASSLAMDRGWLEDAFF. The DNA of the CDR3 is TGTGCCAGCAGCCTAGCCATGGACAGGGGATGGTTAGAAGATGCTTTCTTT.